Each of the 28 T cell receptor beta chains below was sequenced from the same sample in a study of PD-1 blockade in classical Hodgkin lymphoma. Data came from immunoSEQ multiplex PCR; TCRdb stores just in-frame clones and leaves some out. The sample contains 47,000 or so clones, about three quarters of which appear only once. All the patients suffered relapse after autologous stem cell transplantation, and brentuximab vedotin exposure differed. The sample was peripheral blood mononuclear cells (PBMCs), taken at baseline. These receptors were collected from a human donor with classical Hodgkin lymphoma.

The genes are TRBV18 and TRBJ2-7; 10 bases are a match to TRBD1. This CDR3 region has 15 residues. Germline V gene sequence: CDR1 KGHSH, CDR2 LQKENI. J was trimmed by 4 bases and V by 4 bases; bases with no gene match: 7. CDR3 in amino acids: CASSLSGTGDYEQYF. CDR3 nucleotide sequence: TGTGCCAGCTCACTCTCCGGGACAGGGGATTACGAGCAGTACTTC.

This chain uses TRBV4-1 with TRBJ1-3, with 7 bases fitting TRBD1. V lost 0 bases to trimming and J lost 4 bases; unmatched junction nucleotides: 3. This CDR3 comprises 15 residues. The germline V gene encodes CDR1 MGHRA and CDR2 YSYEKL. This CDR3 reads CASSQDRGLGNTIYF. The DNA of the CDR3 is TGCGCCAGCAGCCAAGACAGGGGGTTAGGAAACACCATATATTTT.

Here the CDR3 reads CASSSYRGEQFF. Here the CDR3 DNA reads TGTGCCAGCAGCTCCTATAGAGGTGAGCAGTTCTTC. The J gene is TRBJ2-1, the V gene TRBV7-9; unclear D gene. Germline CDR1 reads SEHNR; CDR2 reads FQNEAQ (reference sequence). CDR3 size: 12 residues. The ends were cut back, 4 bases at V and 9 bases at J, with 10 bases in the middle.

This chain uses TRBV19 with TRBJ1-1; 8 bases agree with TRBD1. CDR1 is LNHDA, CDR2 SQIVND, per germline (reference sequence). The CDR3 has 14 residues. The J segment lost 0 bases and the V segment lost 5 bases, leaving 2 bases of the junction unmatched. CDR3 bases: TGTGCCAGTAGTGGACAGGGTTTGAACACTGAAGCTTTCTTT. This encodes CASSGQGLNTEAFF.

CDR3 amino acids: CSVATVGTEAFF. The CDR3 coding sequence is TGCAGCGTTGCGACAGTAGGCACTGAAGCTTTCTTT. The chain couples TRBV29-1 to TRBJ1-1; a possible D gene is TRBD1 (5 bases). There are 12 residues in the CDR3. Trimming left V 4 bases short and J 4 bases short, with 10 bases between. Germline V CDR1 and CDR2: SQVTM, ANQGSEA. Together with reference TRBV29-1 and TRBJ1-1, the CDR3 gives the full variable domain: SAVISQKPSRDICQRGTSLTIQCQVDSQVTMMFWYRQQPGQSLTLIATANQGSEATYESGFVIDKFPISRPNLTFSTLTVSNMSPEDSSIYLCSVATVGTEAFFGQGTRLTVV.

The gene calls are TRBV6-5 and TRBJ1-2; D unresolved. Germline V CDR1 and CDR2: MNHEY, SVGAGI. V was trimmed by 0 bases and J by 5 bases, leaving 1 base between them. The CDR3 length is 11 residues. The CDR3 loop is CASSYSYGYTF. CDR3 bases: TGTGCCAGCAGTTACTCGTATGGCTACACCTTC.

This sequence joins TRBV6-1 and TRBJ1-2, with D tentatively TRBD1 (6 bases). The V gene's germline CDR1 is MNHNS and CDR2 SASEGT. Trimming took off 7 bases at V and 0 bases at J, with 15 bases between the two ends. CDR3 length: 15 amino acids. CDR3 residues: CASTPKGGANYGYTF. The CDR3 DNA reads TGTGCCAGCACCCCGAAAGGGGGAGCTAACTATGGCTACACCTTC.

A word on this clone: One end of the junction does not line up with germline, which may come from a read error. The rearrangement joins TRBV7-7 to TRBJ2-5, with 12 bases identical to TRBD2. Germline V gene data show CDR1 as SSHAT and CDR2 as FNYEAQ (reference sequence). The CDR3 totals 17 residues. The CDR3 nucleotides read TGTGCTAGCAGCTTAGCGGCTAGCGGGAGGGCCGGGGAGACCCAGTACTTC. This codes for CASSLAASGRAGETQYF.

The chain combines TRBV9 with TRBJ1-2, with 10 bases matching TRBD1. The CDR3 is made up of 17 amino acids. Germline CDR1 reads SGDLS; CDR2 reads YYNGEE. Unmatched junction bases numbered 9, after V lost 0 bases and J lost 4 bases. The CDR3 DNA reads TGTGCCAGCAGCGTAGGGTCCCGGGACAGGGGAGGCTATGGCTACACCTTC. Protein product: CASSVGSRDRGGYGYTF.

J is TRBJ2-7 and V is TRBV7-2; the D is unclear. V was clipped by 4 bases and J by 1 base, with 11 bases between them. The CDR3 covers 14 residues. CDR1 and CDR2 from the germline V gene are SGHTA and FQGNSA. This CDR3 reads CASSSDGRSYEQYF. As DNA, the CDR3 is TGTGCCAGCAGCTCGGACGGGCGTTCCTACGAGCAGTACTTC.

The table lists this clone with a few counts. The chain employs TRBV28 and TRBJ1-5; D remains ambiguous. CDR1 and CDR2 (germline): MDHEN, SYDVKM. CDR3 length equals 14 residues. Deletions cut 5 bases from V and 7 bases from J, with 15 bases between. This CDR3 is CASSLPLAGQPQHF. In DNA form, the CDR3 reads TGTGCCAGCAGTCTCCCCCTAGCCGGCCAGCCCCAGCATTTT.

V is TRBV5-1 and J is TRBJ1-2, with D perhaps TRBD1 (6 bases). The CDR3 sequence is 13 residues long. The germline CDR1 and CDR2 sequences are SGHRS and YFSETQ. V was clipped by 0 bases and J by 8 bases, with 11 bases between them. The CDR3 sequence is CASSLAGEHGYTF. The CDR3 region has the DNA TGCGCCAGCAGCTTGGCAGGGGAGCACGGCTACACCTTC. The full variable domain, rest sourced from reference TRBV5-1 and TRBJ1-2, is KAGVTQTPRYLIKTRGQQVTLSCSPISGHRSVSWYQQTPGQGLQFLFEYFSETQRNKGNFPGRFSGRQFSNSRSEMNVSTLELGDSALYLCASSLAGEHGYTFGSGTRLTVV.

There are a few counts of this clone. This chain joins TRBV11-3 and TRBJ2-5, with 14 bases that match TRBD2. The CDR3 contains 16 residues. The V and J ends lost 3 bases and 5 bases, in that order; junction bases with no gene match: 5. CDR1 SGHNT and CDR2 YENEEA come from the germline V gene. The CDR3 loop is CASSLTSGRASETQYF. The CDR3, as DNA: TGTGCCAGCAGCTTGACTAGCGGGAGGGCCTCCGAGACCCAGTACTTC.

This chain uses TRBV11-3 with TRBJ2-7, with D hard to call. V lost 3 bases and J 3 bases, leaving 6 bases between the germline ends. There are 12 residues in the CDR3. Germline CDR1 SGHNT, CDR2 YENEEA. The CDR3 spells CASSFMVYEQYF. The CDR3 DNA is TGTGCCAGCAGCTTTATGGTCTACGAGCAGTACTTC.

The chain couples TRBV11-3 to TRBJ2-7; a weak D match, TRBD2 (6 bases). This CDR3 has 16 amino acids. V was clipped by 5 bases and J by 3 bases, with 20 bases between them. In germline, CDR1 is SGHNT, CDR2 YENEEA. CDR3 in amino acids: CASSLESRDSLYEQYF. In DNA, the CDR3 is TGTGCCAGCAGCCTGGAGAGCCGGGACTCCCTCTACGAGCAGTACTTC.

CDR3 amino acids: CASSPPGSGGLLDTQYF. The CDR3 DNA sequence: TGTGCCAGCAGCCCCCCGGGGAGCGGGGGGCTCTTAGATACGCAGTATTTT. The rearrangement links TRBV9 to TRBJ2-3; 9 nucleotides align to TRBD2. V was pared by 4 bases and J by 5 bases, with 14 bases of the junction left unmatched. CDR1 and CDR2 from the germline V gene are SGDLS and YYNGEE. The CDR3 spans 17 residues.

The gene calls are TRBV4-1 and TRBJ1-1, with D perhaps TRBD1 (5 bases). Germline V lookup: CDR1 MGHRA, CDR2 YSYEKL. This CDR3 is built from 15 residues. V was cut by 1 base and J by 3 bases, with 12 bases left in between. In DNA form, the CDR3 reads TGCGCCAGCAGCCAAGGCCCAGGGCGTGACACTGAAGCTTTCTTT. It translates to CASSQGPGRDTEAFF.

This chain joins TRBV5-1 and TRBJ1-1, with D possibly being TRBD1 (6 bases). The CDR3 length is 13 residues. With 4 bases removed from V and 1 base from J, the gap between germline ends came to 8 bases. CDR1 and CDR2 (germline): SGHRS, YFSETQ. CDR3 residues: CASSRDTNTEAFF. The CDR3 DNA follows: TGCGCCAGCAGCCGGGACACGAACACTGAAGCTTTCTTT.

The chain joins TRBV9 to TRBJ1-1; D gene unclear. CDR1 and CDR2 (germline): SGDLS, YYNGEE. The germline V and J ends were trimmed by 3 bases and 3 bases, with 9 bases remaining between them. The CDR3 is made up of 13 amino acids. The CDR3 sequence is CASSAYTDTEAFF. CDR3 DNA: TGTGCCAGCAGCGCGTACACAGACACTGAAGCTTTCTTT.

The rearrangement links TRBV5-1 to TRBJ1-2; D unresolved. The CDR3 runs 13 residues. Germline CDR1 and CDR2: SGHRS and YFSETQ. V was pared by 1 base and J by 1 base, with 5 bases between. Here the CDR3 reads CASSLPGNYGYTF. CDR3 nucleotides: TGCGCCAGCAGCTTGCCGGGTAACTATGGCTACACCTTC.

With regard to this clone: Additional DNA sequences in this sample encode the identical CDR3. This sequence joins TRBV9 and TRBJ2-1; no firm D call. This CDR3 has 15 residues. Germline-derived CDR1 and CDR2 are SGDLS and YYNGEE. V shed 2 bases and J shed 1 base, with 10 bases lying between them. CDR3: CASSVDGRSYNEQFF. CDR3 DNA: TGTGCCAGCAGCGTTGATGGTAGGTCCTACAATGAGCAGTTCTTC.

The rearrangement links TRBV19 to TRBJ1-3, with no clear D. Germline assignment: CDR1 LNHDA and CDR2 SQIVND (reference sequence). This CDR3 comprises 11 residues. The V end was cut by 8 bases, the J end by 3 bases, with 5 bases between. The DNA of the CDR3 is TGTGCCAGTGGTGGTGGAAACACCATATATTTT. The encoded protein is CASGGGNTIYF. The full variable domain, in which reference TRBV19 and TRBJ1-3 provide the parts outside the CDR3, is DGGITQSPKYLFRKEGQNVTLSCEQNLNHDAMYWYRQDPGQGLRLIYYSQIVNDFQKGDIAEGYSVSREKKESFPLTVTSAQKNPTAFYLCASGGGNTIYFGEGSWLTVV.

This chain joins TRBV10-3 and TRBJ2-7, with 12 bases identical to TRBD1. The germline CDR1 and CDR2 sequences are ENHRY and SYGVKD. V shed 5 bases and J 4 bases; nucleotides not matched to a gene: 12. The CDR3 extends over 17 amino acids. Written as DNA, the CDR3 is TGTGCCATCAGTCTACGCCGGCCGGGACAGGGGGCGTACGAGCAGTACTTC. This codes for CAISLRRPGQGAYEQYF.

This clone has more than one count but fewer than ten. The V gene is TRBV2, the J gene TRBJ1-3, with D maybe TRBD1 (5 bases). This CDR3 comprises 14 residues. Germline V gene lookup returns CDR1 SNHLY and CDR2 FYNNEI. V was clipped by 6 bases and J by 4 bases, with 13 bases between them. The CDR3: CASRADSLGNTIYF. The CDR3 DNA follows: TGTGCCAGCAGAGCCGACAGCCTAGGAAACACCATATATTTT.

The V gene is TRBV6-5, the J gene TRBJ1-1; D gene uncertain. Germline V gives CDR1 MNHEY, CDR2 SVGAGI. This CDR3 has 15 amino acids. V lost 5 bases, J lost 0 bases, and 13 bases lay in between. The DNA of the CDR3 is TGTGCCAGCAGTACTTATCAGGAGATGAACACTGAAGCTTTCTTT. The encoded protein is CASSTYQEMNTEAFF.

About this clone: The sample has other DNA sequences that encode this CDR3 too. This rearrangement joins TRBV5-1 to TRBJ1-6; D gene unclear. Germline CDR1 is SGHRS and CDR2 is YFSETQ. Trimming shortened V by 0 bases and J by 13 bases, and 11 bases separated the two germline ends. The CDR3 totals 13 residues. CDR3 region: CASSLEGNSPLHF. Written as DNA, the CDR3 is TGCGCCAGCAGCTTGGAGGGTAATAGCCCCCTCCACTTT.

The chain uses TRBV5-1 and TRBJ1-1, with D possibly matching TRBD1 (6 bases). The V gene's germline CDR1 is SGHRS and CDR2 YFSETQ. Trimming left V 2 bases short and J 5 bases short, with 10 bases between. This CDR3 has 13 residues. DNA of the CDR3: TGCGCCAGCAGCTTAGGGGGTGGGACTGAAGCTTTCTTT. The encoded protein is CASSLGGGTEAFF.

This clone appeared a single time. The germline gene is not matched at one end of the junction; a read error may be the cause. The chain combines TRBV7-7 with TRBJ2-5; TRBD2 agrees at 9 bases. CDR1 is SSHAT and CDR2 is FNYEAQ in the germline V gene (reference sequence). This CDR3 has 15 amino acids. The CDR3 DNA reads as TGTGCTAGCAGCTTAGGACTAGCGCTCCAAGAGACCCAGTACTTC. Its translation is CASSLGLALQETQYF.